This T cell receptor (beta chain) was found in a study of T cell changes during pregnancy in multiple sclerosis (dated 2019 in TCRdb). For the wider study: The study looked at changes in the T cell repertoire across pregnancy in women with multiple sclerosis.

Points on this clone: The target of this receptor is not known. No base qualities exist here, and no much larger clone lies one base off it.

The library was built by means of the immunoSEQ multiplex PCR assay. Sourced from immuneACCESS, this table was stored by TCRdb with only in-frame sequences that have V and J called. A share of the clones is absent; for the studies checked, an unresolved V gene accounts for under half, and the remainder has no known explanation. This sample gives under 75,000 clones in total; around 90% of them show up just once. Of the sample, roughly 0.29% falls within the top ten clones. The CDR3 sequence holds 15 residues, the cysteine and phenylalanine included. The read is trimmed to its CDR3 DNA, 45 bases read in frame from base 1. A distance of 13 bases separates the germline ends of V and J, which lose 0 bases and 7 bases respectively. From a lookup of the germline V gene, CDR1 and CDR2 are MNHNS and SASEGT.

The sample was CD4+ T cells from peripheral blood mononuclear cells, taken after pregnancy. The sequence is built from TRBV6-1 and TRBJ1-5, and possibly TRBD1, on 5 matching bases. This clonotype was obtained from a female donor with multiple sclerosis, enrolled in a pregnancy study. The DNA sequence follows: TGTGCCAGCAGTGAAGCCAACCCAGGGCTCCAGCCCCAGCATTTT. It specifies CASSEANPGLQPQHF.